This is a list of T cell receptor beta chains from one sample in a study of preoperative IRX-2 immunotherapy in early breast cancer. Sequenced by immunoSEQ multiplex PCR; TCRdb stores in-frame clones only, minus some. Of a few thousand clones in the sample, 77% were seen once. Sequences were derived from tumor tissue, sampled after IRX-2 immunotherapy. The receptors were gathered from a human donor with breast cancer. Each CDR3 is given with its conserved first and last residue. Each record gives: D gene, clone size, V gene, CDR3 length, J gene, CDR3 protein, CDR3 DNA. The D gene is left open where the match is weak. The size field is filled for only some rows; it gives once, few, many or a size class.

>TRBD1|.|TRBV19|14|TRBJ1-6
CASSRTGVPAPLHF
TGTGCCAGTAGTAGGACAGGGGTTCCCGCCCCCCTCCACTTT
>.|.|TRBV10-3|14|TRBJ1-2
CAISETGTNYGYTF
TGTGCCATCAGTGAGACAGGGACTAACTATGGCTACACCTTC
>.|.|TRBV10-3|16|TRBJ1-4
CAISESLVAGGEKLFF
TGTGCCATCAGTGAGAGTTTAGTTGCCGGAGGAGAAAAACTGTTTTTT
>TRBD1|.|TRBV18|16|TRBJ1-2
CASSPPTGTVNYGYTF
TGTGCCAGCTCACCACCGACAGGGACAGTCAACTATGGCTACACCTTC
>.|few|TRBV6-8|14|TRBJ2-7
CASSYGQGTFEQYF
TGTGCCAGCAGTTACGGTCAGGGGACTTTCGAGCAGTACTTC
>.|.|TRBV11-3|17|TRBJ2-3
CASSLVSWASGTDTQYF
TGTGCCAGCAGCTTGGTGTCCTGGGCTAGCGGCACAGATACGCAGTATTTT
>TRBD1|.|TRBV5-1|17|TRBJ1-1
CASSLRQGGPKNTEAFF
TGCGCCAGCAGCTTGCGGCAGGGGGGTCCAAAGAACACTGAAGCTTTCTTT
>.|few|TRBV29-1|14|TRBJ2-5
CSVEREAGGETQYF
TGCAGCGTTGAACGGGAGGCAGGGGGGGAGACCCAGTACTTC
>TRBD1|.|TRBV11-3|15|TRBJ2-7
CASSTAGSYRGRRYF
TGTGCCAGCAGCACCGCGGGTTCTTACAGGGGCCGGCGGTACTTC
>TRBD1|large|TRBV6-8|17|TRBJ1-5
CASTAPPGQGFGQPQHF
TGTGCCAGCACGGCCCCACCGGGACAGGGGTTCGGTCAGCCCCAGCATTTT
>.|once|TRBV11-3|15|TRBJ1-2
CASSLNGRGDYGYTF
TGTGCCAGCAGCTTGAACGGGAGGGGGGACTATGGCTACACCTTC
>.|few|TRBV12-5|16|TRBJ2-1
CASGLVGRATYNEQFF
TGTGCTAGTGGTTTGGTGGGCAGGGCCACCTACAATGAGCAGTTCTTC
>TRBD1|.|TRBV11-3|15|TRBJ1-1
CASSEGQGAGTEAFF
TGTGCCAGCAGCGAAGGACAGGGGGCAGGCACTGAAGCTTTCTTT
>TRBD1|once|TRBV19|13|TRBJ1-2
CASSSTGGDGYTF
TGTGCCAGTAGTTCCACAGGGGGGGATGGCTACACCTTC
>.|.|TRBV30|15|TRBJ1-6
CAWSVGGAHNSPLHF
TGTGCCTGGAGTGTGGGGGGTGCACATAATTCACCCCTCCACTTT
>.|.|TRBV6-8|13|TRBJ1-4
CASSYREGEKLFF
TGTGCCAGCAGTTACAGGGAAGGTGAAAAACTGTTTTTT
>TRBD2|.|TRBV19|16|TRBJ2-1
CASSISRGVTYNEQFF
TGTGCCAGTAGTATTTCTCGGGGGGTCACCTACAATGAGCAGTTCTTC
>.|.|TRBV19|16|TRBJ1-2
CASKGTDTLSNYGYTF
TGTGCCAGTAAAGGGACTGACACCTTATCGAACTATGGCTACACCTTC
>.|few|TRBV6-8|15|TRBJ1-4
CASSSGDAQFGKLFF
TGTGCCAGCAGTTCGGGGGACGCGCAGTTTGGGAAACTGTTTTTT
>TRBD1|.|TRBV11-3|17|TRBJ2-2
CASSRLAGTGLTGELFF
TGTGCCAGCAGCCGATTGGCCGGGACAGGGCTCACCGGGGAGCTGTTTTTT
>TRBD2|.|TRBV6-8|14|TRBJ2-3
CASRVAGGRDTQYF
TGTGCCAGCAGAGTAGCGGGGGGGCGGGATACGCAGTATTTT
>TRBD2|once|TRBV5-1|17|TRBJ2-5
CASSPAGLAGGQETQYF
TGCGCCAGCAGCCCGGCGGGACTAGCGGGGGGGCAAGAGACCCAGTACTTC
>.|.|TRBV18|14|TRBJ1-1
CASSAGTENTEAFF
TGTGCCAGCTCGGCTGGGACGGAAAACACTGAAGCTTTCTTT
>.|few|TRBV19|14|TRBJ2-3
CASSWPSLTDTQYF
TGTGCCAGTAGTTGGCCTAGCCTCACAGATACGCAGTATTTT
>TRBD1|.|TRBV19|17|TRBJ1-5
CASSFRGDRGRVQPQHF
TGTGCCAGTAGTTTTCGGGGGGACAGGGGGCGCGTTCAGCCCCAGCATTTT
>TRBD2|few|TRBV6-8|13|TRBJ2-3
CAIRGLATDTQYF
TGTGCCATCCGGGGACTAGCTACAGATACGCAGTATTTT
>TRBD2|.|TRBV10-2|14|TRBJ2-1
CASSQAGGYNEQFF
TGCGCCAGCAGTCAAGCGGGGGGCTACAATGAGCAGTTCTTC
>TRBD2|.|TRBV6-8|16|TRBJ2-1
CASSYFLAGVGDEQFF
TGTGCCAGCAGTTACTTCTTAGCGGGGGTGGGAGATGAGCAGTTCTTC
>.|.|TRBV4-1|17|TRBJ1-6
CASSPRQAFSYNSPLHF
TGCGCCAGCAGCCCAAGACAGGCATTCTCCTATAATTCACCCCTCCACTTT
>TRBD2|few|TRBV6-8|12|TRBJ2-7
CATKRGSYEQYF
TGTGCCACCAAGCGGGGGTCCTACGAGCAGTACTTC
>.|.|TRBV23-1|13|TRBJ2-3
CASSPTSPWTQYF
TGCGCCAGCAGTCCGACTTCTCCTTGGACGCAGTATTTT
>.|.|TRBV11-3|17|TRBJ1-1
CASSLAVGWGPNTEAFF
TGTGCCAGCAGCTTGGCCGTCGGTTGGGGACCGAACACTGAAGCTTTCTTT
>TRBD1|.|TRBV18|18|TRBJ2-1
CASSPRAPGQGASNEQFF
TGTGCCAGCTCACCAAGGGCGCCGGGACAGGGGGCCTCCAATGAGCAGTTCTTC
>.|.|TRBV10-2|12|TRBJ2-3
CASSVGSDTQYF
TGCGCCAGCAGTGTGGGGTCAGATACGCAGTATTTT
>TRBD1|.|TRBV15|14|TRBJ2-1
CATSTRKTGVEQFF
TGTGCCACCAGTACTAGAAAAACAGGGGTTGAGCAGTTCTTC
>TRBD1|.|TRBV11-3|14|TRBJ1-1
CASSLAQGAPEAFF
TGTGCCAGCAGCTTGGCACAGGGGGCCCCTGAAGCTTTCTTT
>TRBD2|once|TRBV11-3|15|TRBJ2-1
CASSSIAGVTSGQFF
TGTGCCAGCAGCTCTATAGCGGGGGTCACCTCGGGGCAGTTCTTC
>.|.|TRBV6-8|18|TRBJ1-5
CASSRPGTNKNSNQPQHF
TGTGCCAGCAGTCGACCCGGGACGAACAAAAATAGCAATCAGCCCCAGCATTTT
>TRBD2|.|TRBV6-8|15|TRBJ2-2
CASRRLAGSAGELFF
TGTGCCAGCCGGCGATTAGCGGGTTCTGCCGGGGAGCTGTTTTTT
>TRBD1|.|TRBV29-1|14|TRBJ1-3
CSVEDRWSGNTIYF
TGCAGCGTTGAGGACAGGTGGTCTGGAAACACCATATATTTT
>.|.|TRBV5-1|15|TRBJ2-1
CASSRSQGVYNEQFF
TGCGCCAGCAGTCGATCACAAGGGGTGTACAATGAGCAGTTCTTC
>.|.|TRBV23-1|15|TRBJ1-5
CASSPTKGSNQPQHF
TGCGCCAGCAGCCCGACTAAGGGGAGCAATCAGCCCCAGCATTTT
>.|.|TRBV11-3|16|TRBJ1-2
CASSLGIGEGNYGYTF
TGTGCCAGCAGCTTGGGGATCGGGGAAGGGAACTATGGCTACACCTTC
>.|.|TRBV11-3|14|TRBJ1-1
CASSLPGRNTEAFF
TGTGCCAGCAGCTTACCAGGGAGGAACACTGAAGCTTTCTTT
>.|.|TRBV11-3|16|TRBJ2-1
CASSPHPGIQSNEQFF
TGTGCCAGCAGCCCTCACCCGGGAATTCAGTCCAATGAGCAGTTCTTC
>.|.|TRBV6-8|15|TRBJ2-3
CASTYGSTSTDTQYF
TGTGCCAGCACCTACGGGTCGACTAGCACAGATACGCAGTATTTT
>.|.|TRBV11-3|14|TRBJ2-1
CASSFVGDVNEQFF
TGTGCCAGCAGCTTTGTAGGGGATGTAAATGAGCAGTTCTTC
>.|large|TRBV30|15|TRBJ2-5
CAWSVLGGYQETQYF
TGTGCCTGGAGTGTATTAGGGGGGTACCAAGAGACCCAGTACTTC
>.|.|TRBV11-3|14|TRBJ1-4
CASSLGGPSEKLFF
TGTGCCAGCAGCTTAGGTGGGCCGTCTGAAAAACTGTTTTTT
>.|.|TRBV10-3|18|TRBJ2-6
CAISESPGADSGANVLTF
TGTGCCATCAGTGAGTCCCCAGGGGCCGACTCTGGGGCCAACGTCCTGACTTTC
>.|.|TRBV19|12|TRBJ1-4
CASSLTGEKLFF
TGTGCCAGTAGTCTCACTGGGGAAAAACTGTTTTTT
>.|few|TRBV19|14|TRBJ2-2
CASSGTLNTGELFF
TGTGCCAGTAGCGGGACTTTGAACACCGGGGAGCTGTTTTTT
>.|once|TRBV19|15|TRBJ1-3
CASLGLDPGGNTIYF
TGTGCCTCTCTTGGCCTTGACCCGGGAGGAAACACCATATATTTT